This entry features one T cell receptor (beta chain) sequence. The source of the sample is a study of control samples from healthy donors and cancer patients. Some clones are missing from TCRdb's copy, which holds only in-frame ones; the method was immunoSEQ multiplex PCR. Counted here are 120,000 to 150,000 clones, 80% to 95% occurring once; the ten biggest clones make up around 5.4%. V lost 3 bases to trimming and J lost 5 bases, with 4 bases between them. The length of the CDR3 is 11 residues. The source is a man younger than 35 in good health. The chain couples TRBV12-3 or TRBV12-4 to TRBJ2-5; D gene unclear. Sequencing was done on a sample of blood. CDR3 sequence (DNA): TGTGCCAGCAGTTTTCGGGAGACCCAGTACTTC. It specifies CASSFRETQYF.